Listed here is a single T cell receptor beta chain. No antigen is known for it. Profiled with immunoSEQ multiplex PCR; TCRdb holds only in-frame clones, not every one. The table lists 95,000 or so clones, under 85% of them singletons. This entry comes from a study of OX40 agonist ivuxolimab in advanced cancers. Overall study: Three patients had partial responses: one hepatocellular carcinoma, two cutaneous melanoma. Findings of the study overall: The average count of expanded clones was higher among CD8+ T cells than among CD4+.

Per the germline V gene, CDR1 is LGHNA and CDR2 is YNFKEQ. J gave up 7 bases and V 0 bases, and 2 bases lay outside the gene matches. This CDR3 region has 15 residues. This sequence originates from an adult with an advanced solid tumor such as melanoma, head and neck, liver or kidney cancer. The chain has TRBV4-2 and TRBJ2-4, with 11 bases matching TRBD1. The sequencing used CD4+ or CD8+ T cells sorted from blood, collected in a trial of the OX40 agonist ivuxolimab. The CDR3 bases are TGTGCCAGCAGCCAAGACCGGGACAGGGGGAACATTCAGTACTTC. Its protein product is CASSQDRDRGNIQYF.